This T cell receptor (beta chain) emerged from a study of preoperative IRX-2 immunotherapy in early breast cancer. TCRdb keeps only in-frame clones here, not all; method: immunoSEQ multiplex PCR. This sample yields roughly 34,000 clones, of which roughly nine tenths are seen a single time; 1.5% to 2% belongs to the top ten. As to treatment: preoperative locoregional IRX-2 cytokine immunotherapy. Preoperative locoregional IRX-2 cytokine immunotherapy was tested in the phase Ib source study. Germline V lookup: CDR1 SGHDN, CDR2 FVKESK. The length of the CDR3 is 16 residues. V was pared by 5 bases and J by 6 bases, with 9 bases of the junction left unmatched.

Sequenced here: tumor tissue, sampled after IRX-2 immunotherapy. The sequence came from a human donor with breast cancer. The chain employs TRBV14 and TRBJ2-1; 11 nucleotides agree with TRBD2. Written as DNA, the CDR3 is TGTGCCAGCAGCACTCCGAGTACTAGCGGGAGCAATGAGCAGTTCTTC. Its protein is CASSTPSTSGSNEQFF.